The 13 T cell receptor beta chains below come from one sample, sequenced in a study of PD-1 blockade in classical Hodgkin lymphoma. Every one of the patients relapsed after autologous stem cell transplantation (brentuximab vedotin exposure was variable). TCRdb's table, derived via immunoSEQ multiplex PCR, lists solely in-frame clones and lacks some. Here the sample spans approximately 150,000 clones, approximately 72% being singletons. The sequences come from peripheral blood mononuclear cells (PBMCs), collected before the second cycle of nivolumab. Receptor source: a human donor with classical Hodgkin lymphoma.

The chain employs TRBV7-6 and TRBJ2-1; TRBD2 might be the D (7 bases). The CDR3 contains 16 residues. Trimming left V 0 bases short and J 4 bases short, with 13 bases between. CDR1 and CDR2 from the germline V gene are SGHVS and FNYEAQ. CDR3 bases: TGTGCCAGCAGCTTAGCGGCGGGGGCCATTTACAATGAGCAGTTCTTC. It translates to CASSLAAGAIYNEQFF.

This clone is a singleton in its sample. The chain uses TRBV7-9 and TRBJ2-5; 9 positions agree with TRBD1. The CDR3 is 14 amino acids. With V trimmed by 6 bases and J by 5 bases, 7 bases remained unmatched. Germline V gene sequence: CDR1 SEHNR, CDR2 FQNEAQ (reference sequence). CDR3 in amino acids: CASSGDRELETQYF. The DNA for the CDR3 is TGTGCCAGCAGTGGGGACAGGGAGCTCGAGACCCAGTACTTC.

The CDR3 reads CATSSRRGLGTEAFF. As DNA, the CDR3 is TGTGCCACCAGCAGCCGCAGGGGGCTTGGGACTGAAGCTTTCTTT. The J gene is TRBJ1-1, the V gene TRBV15; 8 nucleotides line up with TRBD1. Germline lookup yields CDR1 LNHNV and CDR2 YYDKDF (reference sequence). V lost 3 bases, J lost 5 bases, and 8 bases stayed unmatched. The length of the CDR3 is 15 residues.

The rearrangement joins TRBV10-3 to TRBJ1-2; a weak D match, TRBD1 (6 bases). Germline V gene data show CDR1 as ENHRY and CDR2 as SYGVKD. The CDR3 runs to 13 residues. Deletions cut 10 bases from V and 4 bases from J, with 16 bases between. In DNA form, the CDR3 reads TGTGCCACGGCGACAGGAGCCCTCTATGGCTACACCTTC. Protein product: CATATGALYGYTF.

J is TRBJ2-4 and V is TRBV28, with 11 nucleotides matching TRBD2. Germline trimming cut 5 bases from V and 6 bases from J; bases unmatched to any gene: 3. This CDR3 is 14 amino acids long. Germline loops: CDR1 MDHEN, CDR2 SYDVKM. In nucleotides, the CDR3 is TGTGCCAGCAGTGCCGGGACTAGCGGAAACATTCAGTACTTC. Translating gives CASSAGTSGNIQYF. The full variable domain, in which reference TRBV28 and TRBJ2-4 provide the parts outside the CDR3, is DVKVTQSSRYLVKRTGEKVFLECVQDMDHENMFWYRQDPGLGLRLIYFSYDVKMKEKGDIPEGYSVSREKKERFSLILESASTNQTSMYLCASSAGTSGNIQYFGAGTRLSVL.

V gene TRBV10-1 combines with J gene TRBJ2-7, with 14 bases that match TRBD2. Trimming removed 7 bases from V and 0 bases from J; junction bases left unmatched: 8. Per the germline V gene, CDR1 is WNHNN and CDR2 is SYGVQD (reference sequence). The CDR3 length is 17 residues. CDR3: CASIPTSGRESSYEQYF. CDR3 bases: TGCGCCAGCATCCCGACTAGCGGGAGGGAGAGCTCCTACGAGCAGTACTTC.

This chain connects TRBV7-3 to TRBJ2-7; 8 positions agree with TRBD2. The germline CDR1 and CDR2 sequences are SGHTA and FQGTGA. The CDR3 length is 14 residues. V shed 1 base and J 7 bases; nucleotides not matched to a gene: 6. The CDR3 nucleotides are TGTGCCAGCAGCTTAATGGCGGGAGGCGAAGAGCAGTACTTC. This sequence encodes CASSLMAGGEEQYF.

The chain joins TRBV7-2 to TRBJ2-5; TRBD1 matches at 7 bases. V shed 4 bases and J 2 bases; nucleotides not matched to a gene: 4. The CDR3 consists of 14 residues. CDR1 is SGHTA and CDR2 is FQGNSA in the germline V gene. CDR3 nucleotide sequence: TGTGCCAGCAGCTCGACAGGGATACAAGAGACCCAGTACTTC. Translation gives CASSSTGIQETQYF.

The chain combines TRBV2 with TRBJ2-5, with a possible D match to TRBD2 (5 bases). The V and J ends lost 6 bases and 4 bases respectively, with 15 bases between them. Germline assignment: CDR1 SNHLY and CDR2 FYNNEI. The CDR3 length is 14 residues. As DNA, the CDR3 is TGTGCCAGCAGGGCCGGCGGGTTCTCAGAGACCCAGTACTTC. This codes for CASRAGGFSETQYF.

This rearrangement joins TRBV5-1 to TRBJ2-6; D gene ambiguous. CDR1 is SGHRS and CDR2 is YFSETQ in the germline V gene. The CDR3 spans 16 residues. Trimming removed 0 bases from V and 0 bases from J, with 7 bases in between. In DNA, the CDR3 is TGCGCCAGCAGCTTGGCCGGCAGCTCTGGGGCCAACGTCCTGACTTTC. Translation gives CASSLAGSSGANVLTF.

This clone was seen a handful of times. DNA for the CDR3: TGTGCCAGCAGCTGGGGACAGTTTGGAAACACCATATATTTT. The encoded protein is CASSWGQFGNTIYF. The rearrangement uses TRBV7-2 and TRBJ1-3; 7 nucleotides match TRBD1. The CDR3 has 14 residues. J lost 3 bases, V lost 4 bases, and 3 bases had no gene match. CDR1 is SGHTA and CDR2 is FQGNSA in the germline V gene.

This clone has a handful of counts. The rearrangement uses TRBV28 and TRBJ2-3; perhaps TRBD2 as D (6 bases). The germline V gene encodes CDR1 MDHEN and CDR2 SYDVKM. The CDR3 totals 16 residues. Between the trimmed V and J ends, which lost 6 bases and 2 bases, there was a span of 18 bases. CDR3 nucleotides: TGTGCCAGCAGACCCCTCGAGGGAGGAACCACAGATACGCAGTATTTT. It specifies CASRPLEGGTTDTQYF.

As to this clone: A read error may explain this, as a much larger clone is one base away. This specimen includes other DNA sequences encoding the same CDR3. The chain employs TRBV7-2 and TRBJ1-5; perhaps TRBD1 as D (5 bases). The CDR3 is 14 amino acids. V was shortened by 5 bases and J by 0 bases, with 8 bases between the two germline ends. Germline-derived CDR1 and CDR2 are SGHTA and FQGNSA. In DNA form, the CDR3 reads TGTGCCAGCAGCGGGACGGGTAGCAATCAGCCCCAGCATTTT. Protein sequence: CASSGTGSNQPQHF.